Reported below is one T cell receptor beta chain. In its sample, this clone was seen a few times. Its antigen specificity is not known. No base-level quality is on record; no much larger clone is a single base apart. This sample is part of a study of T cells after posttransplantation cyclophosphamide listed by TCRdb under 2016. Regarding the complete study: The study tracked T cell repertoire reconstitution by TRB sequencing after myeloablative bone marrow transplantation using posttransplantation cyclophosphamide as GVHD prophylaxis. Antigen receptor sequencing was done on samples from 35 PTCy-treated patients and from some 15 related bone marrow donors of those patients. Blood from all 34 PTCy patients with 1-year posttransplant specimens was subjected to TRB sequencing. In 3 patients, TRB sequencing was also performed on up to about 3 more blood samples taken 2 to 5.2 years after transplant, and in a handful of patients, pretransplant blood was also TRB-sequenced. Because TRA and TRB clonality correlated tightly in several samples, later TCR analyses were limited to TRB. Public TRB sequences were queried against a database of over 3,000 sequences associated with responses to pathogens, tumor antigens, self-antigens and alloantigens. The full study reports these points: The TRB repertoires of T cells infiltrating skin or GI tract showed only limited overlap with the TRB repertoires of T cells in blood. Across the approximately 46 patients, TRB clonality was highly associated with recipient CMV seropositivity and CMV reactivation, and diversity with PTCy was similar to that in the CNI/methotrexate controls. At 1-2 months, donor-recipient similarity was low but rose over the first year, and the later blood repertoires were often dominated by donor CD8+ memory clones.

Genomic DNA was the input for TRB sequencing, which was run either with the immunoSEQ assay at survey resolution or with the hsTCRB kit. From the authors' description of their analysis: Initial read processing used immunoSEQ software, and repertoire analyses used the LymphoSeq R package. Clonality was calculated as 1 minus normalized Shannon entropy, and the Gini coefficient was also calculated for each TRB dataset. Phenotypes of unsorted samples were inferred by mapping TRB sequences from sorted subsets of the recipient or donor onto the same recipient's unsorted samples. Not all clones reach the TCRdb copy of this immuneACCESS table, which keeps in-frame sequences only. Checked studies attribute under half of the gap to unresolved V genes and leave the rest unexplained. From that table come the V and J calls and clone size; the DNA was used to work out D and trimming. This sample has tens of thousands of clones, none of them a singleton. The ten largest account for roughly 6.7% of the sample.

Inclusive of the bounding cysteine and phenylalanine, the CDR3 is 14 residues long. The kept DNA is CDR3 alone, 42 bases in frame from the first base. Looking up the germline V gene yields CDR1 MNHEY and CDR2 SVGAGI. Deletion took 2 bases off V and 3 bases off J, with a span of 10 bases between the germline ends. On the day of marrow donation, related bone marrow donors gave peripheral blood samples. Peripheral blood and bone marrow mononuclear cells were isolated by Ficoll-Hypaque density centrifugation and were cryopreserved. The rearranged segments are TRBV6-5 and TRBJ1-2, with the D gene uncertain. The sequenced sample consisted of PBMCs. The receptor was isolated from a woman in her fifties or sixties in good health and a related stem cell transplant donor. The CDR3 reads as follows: CASSYGQEYYGYTF. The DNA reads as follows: TGTGCCAGCAGTTACGGGCAGGAGTACTATGGCTACACCTTC.